The 5 T cell receptor beta chains below come from one sample, sequenced in a study of T cell responses to AZD1222 COVID-19 vaccine. Profiling relied on immunoSEQ multiplex PCR, and the TCRdb table lists in-frame clones only, not all of them. The sample contains 140,000 to 150,000 clones, 70% to 90% of which appear only once. The sample was peripheral blood, taken 28 days after the second dose of the MenACWY control vaccine. These receptors came from an adult who received the MenACWY meningococcal vaccine as a control.

The rearrangement links TRBV7-3 to TRBJ2-3; 12 nucleotides match TRBD1. Germline values: CDR1 SGHTA, CDR2 FQGTGA. The CDR3 has 16 residues. The trim removed 6 bases at V and 5 bases at J, leaving 9 bases unmatched. The CDR3 sequence: CASSPWGTGGEDTQYF. CDR3 coding DNA: TGTGCCAGCAGTCCTTGGGGGACAGGGGGCGAAGATACGCAGTATTTT.

This chain connects TRBV19 to TRBJ2-5; TRBD1 aligns across 11 bases. Germline loops: CDR1 LNHDA, CDR2 SQIVND (reference sequence). J lost 3 bases, V lost 6 bases, and 3 bases had no gene match. The CDR3 contains 14 residues. Here the CDR3 reads CASRGTGGEETQYF. In nucleotides, the CDR3 is TGTGCCAGTAGGGGGACAGGGGGAGAAGAGACCCAGTACTTC.

The rearrangement uses TRBV5-6 and TRBJ2-7; a possible D gene is TRBD2 (6 bases). Germline V lookup: CDR1 SGHDT, CDR2 YYEEEE. This CDR3 spans 12 amino acids. The V and J ends lost 1 base and 7 bases respectively, with 9 bases between them. CDR3 bases: TGTGCCAGCAGCTTGTTGGCGGGAGAGCAGTACTTC. Translating gives CASSLLAGEQYF.

The rearrangement links TRBV10-3 to TRBJ2-7, with TRBD1 identical over 9 bases. Germline V gives CDR1 ENHRY, CDR2 SYGVKD. V trimming: 4 bases; J trimming: 6 bases; junction bases outside the gene matches: 10. The CDR3 sequence is 15 residues long. The CDR3 nucleotides are TGTGCCATCAGTGGACAAACAGGGGGCGCTTCCGAGCAGTACTTC. It encodes CAISGQTGGASEQYF.

The V gene is TRBV6-2 or TRBV6-3, the J gene TRBJ1-1; D not resolved. Trimming removed 7 bases at V and 2 bases at J, with 14 bases between. This CDR3 comprises 14 residues. The germline gives CDR1 MNHEY, CDR2 SVGEGT. The CDR3 DNA reads as TGTGCCAGCACCCCGGGTCGCGTAAACACTGAAGCTTTCTTT. Translating gives CASTPGRVNTEAFF.